This record covers a single T cell receptor beta chain. It has no known antigen specificity. One base away there is no much larger clone; base qualities are not given. This entry comes from a study of control samples from healthy donors and cancer patients (dated by TCRdb to the early 2020s). The germline V and J ends show losses of 4 bases and 10 bases respectively, and no gene match explains 4 bases of the junction. The cysteine opens and the phenylalanine closes a CDR3 of 11 amino acids. Only the CDR3 DNA is retained, 33 bases long and in frame from the first base. As encoded in the germline V gene, CDR1 is SQVTM while CDR2 is ANQGSEA. Libraries were prepared through the immunoSEQ multiplex PCR assay. TCRdb limited this immuneACCESS table to in-frame rearrangements with V and J called. A share of clones is missing; checked studies link under half to unresolved V genes, and the rest is unexplained. The table for this sample lists over 80,000 clones; about nine tenths of them were counted only once. The top ten clonotypes cover less than 20% of the sample.

The receptor chain draws on TRBV29-1 and TRBJ1-2, with 9 bases in between that match TRBD1. The clonotype originates from a man aged 25 to 40 in good health. Material for sequencing was blood. The DNA sequence follows: TGCAGCGTTGCACAGGGGGCTGACTACACCTTC. Translated, this is CSVAQGADYTF.